A single sample is the source of the 17 T cell receptor beta chains below, sequenced in a study of blood T cells in healthy people across ages. Alongside a J-beta primer mix, a sample-barcoded 5' primer served in a second PCR lasting roughly 6 to 11 cycles. TCRdb used MiXCR to reprocess the 5' RACE reads, holding one entry per CDR3 protein. The repertoire holds 1.5 million or so distinct CDR3 sequences, approximately 43% seen once, with about 4% in the top ten. Input material: blood. Receptors originate from a woman aged 18-29 years in good health.

This clonotype was found a few times. The V gene is TRBV3-1, the J gene TRBJ1-2; TRBD1 is a possible D gene (5 bases). Trimming took off 0 bases at V and 2 bases at J, with 13 bases between the two ends. This CDR3 comprises 16 residues. Germline CDR1 reads LGHDT; CDR2 reads YNNKEL (reference sequence). CDR3: CASSQDSAGTNYGYTF. The CDR3 nucleotides are TGTGCCAGCAGCCAAGATTCGGCAGGGACGAACTATGGCTACACCTTC.

This chain uses TRBV20-1 with TRBJ2-5, with 7 bases identical to TRBD1. V shed 6 bases, J shed 2 bases, and the junction held 12 bases outside the gene matches. CDR3 length: 15 amino acids. Germline V gives CDR1 DFQATT, CDR2 SNEGSKA (reference sequence). CDR3 sequence reads: CSAPGQLFSQETQYF. DNA of the CDR3: TGCAGTGCCCCGGGACAGCTATTTTCGCAAGAGACCCAGTACTTC.

This sequence joins TRBV27 and TRBJ2-5; TRBD2 aligns across 9 bases. V shed 1 base and J 11 bases; nucleotides not matched to a gene: 14. Germline assignment: CDR1 MNHEY and CDR2 SMNVEV (reference sequence). The CDR3 runs to 16 residues. CDR3 loop: CASSLLPSGTLNEQYF. CDR3 in DNA: TGTGCCAGCAGTTTATTACCTAGCGGGACCCTCAATGAGCAGTACTTC.

The V and J genes are TRBV6-1 and TRBJ1-5; TRBD1 agrees at 9 bases. V gave up 6 bases and J gave up 0 bases; unmatched junction bases: 9. Germline V gives CDR1 MNHNS, CDR2 SASEGT. CDR3 length: 17 residues. The CDR3 is CASSSGTGIYSNQPQHF. Written as DNA, the CDR3 is TGTGCCAGCAGCTCCGGGACAGGGATTTATAGCAATCAGCCCCAGCATTTT.

This clonotype appeared a few times. This chain links TRBV6-5 with TRBJ2-1; a possible D gene is TRBD2 (6 bases). This CDR3 has 12 amino acids. The germline V gene has CDR1 MNHEY and CDR2 SVGAGI. Trimming took off 7 bases at V and 4 bases at J, with 8 bases between the two ends. CDR3 bases: TGTGCCAGCACGGGGGTATACAATGAGCAGTTCTTC. Translating it yields CASTGVYNEQFF.

The genes are TRBV5-5 and TRBJ2-5, with D tentatively TRBD2 (6 bases). CDR3 size: 14 residues. Trimming took 6 bases from V and 3 from J, leaving 15 bases between them. Germline V lookup: CDR1 SGHKS, CDR2 YYEKEE (reference sequence). CDR3 in DNA: TGTGCCAGCACCCCGGGACTCCTAGAAGAGACCCAGTACTTC. The encoded protein is CASTPGLLEETQYF.

The chain links TRBV12-3 or TRBV12-4 to TRBJ1-4, with D possibly being TRBD1 (5 bases). Trimming left V 5 bases short and J 14 bases short, with 12 bases between. The CDR3 contains 11 residues. CDR3 loop: CASSPGRDLFF. The CDR3 DNA is TGTGCCAGCAGTCCCGGGAGGGACCTGTTTTTT.

This clonotype was counted a few times. The gene calls are TRBV4-3 and TRBJ1-6; D unclear. V lost 1 base to trimming and J lost 7 bases, with 11 bases between them. Germline assignment: CDR1 LGHNA and CDR2 YSLEER. This CDR3 is 15 amino acids long. CDR3 protein: CASSQGVVHNSPLHF. In DNA, the CDR3 is TGCGCCAGCAGCCAAGGGGTTGTCCACAATTCACCCCTCCACTTT.

V usage is TRBV2 and J usage is TRBJ2-7; 9 bases map to TRBD2. CDR3 length equals 17 residues. Germline V gives CDR1 SNHLY, CDR2 FYNNEI. With V trimmed by 4 bases and J by 1 base, 11 bases remained unmatched. The CDR3, as DNA: TGTGCCAGCAGTGCCGGGCCCGGAGCGGGAGGATCCTACGAGCAGTACTTC. This translates into CASSAGPGAGGSYEQYF.

The rearrangement uses TRBV12-5 and TRBJ2-1, with D tentatively TRBD2 (6 bases). The CDR3 is 12 amino acids. The ends were cut back, 5 bases at V and 15 bases at J, with 17 bases in the middle. Germline V lookup: CDR1 LGHNT, CDR2 FRNRAP. The CDR3 region is CASGQSLGGPFF. The CDR3 nucleotides read TGTGCTAGTGGTCAGAGTCTCGGAGGGCCGTTCTTC.

This clonotype was detected only a few times. The rearrangement links TRBV4-1 to TRBJ2-3; 7 bases fit TRBD2. V lost 4 bases, J lost 5 bases, and 9 bases stayed unmatched. The CDR3 runs 15 residues. Per the germline V gene, CDR1 is MGHRA and CDR2 is YSYEKL. CDR3 nucleotide sequence: TGCGCCAGCAGCCCTCTTTCGGGGGGACTAGATACGCAGTATTTT. This encodes CASSPLSGGLDTQYF.

This clonotype came up a few times. The chain links TRBV7-6 to TRBJ2-1, with a weak D call TRBD1 (5 bases). The CDR3 runs 16 residues. Trimming removed 2 bases from V and 8 bases from J, with 19 bases in between. Germline assignment: CDR1 SGHVS and CDR2 FNYEAQ. The CDR3 bases are TGTGCCAGCAGCTTATTTGGGCAGGGCAGATTCGATGAGCAGTTCTTC. Residues: CASSLFGQGRFDEQFF.

The rearrangement uses TRBV12-3 or TRBV12-4 and TRBJ1-2; 12 bases are a match to TRBD1. V lost 6 bases, J lost 3 bases, and 11 bases stayed unmatched. This CDR3 has 17 residues. The CDR3 bases are TGTGCCAGCAGGCCACGGGACAGGGGGCAAGAAGACTATGGCTACACCTTC. Translated, it gives CASRPRDRGQEDYGYTF.

The chain has TRBV28 and TRBJ2-7; 7 bases align to TRBD1. V was clipped by 8 bases and J by 2 bases; unmatched bases: 9. The V gene's germline CDR1 is MDHEN and CDR2 SYDVKM. The CDR3 has 14 residues. The CDR3 reads CASQDRVIPYEQYF. The CDR3, as DNA: TGTGCCAGCCAAGACAGGGTGATACCCTACGAGCAGTACTTC.

CDR3 nucleotides: TGTGCCACCAGCAGGCAGACGAACGAAAAACTGTTTTTT. Residues: CATSRQTNEKLFF. The J gene is TRBJ1-4, the V gene TRBV15; D not certain. CDR1 is LNHNV, CDR2 YYDKDF, per germline (reference sequence). This CDR3 contains 13 residues. V was clipped by 3 bases and J by 8 bases, with 10 bases between them. Variable domain in full (rest from reference TRBV15 and TRBJ1-4): DAMVIQNPRYQVTQFGKPVTLSCSQTLNHNVMYWYQQKSSQAPKLLFHYYDKDFNNEADTPDNFQSRRPNTSFCFLDIRSPGLGDTAMYLCATSRQTNEKLFFGSGTQLSVL.

This chain uses TRBV7-9 with TRBJ1-6; 8 bases align to TRBD1. Germline assignment: CDR1 SEHNR and CDR2 FQNEAQ (reference sequence). V was clipped by 5 bases and J by 10 bases; unmatched bases: 7. The CDR3 covers 14 residues. For the CDR3, the DNA is TGTGCCAGCAGCACGGACAGGGTGAACTCACCCCTCCACTTT. It specifies CASSTDRVNSPLHF. Full variable domain (missing parts from reference TRBV7-9 and TRBJ1-6): DTGVSQNPRHKITKRGQNVTFRCDPISEHNRLYWYRQTLGQGPEFLTYFQNEAQLEKSRLLSDRFSAERPKGSFSTLEIQRTEQGDSAMYLCASSTDRVNSPLHFGNGTRLTVT.

This clonotype occurred a few times. The chain links TRBV11-3 to TRBJ2-7; a possible D gene is TRBD2 (5 bases). V was trimmed by 5 bases and J by 2 bases, leaving 13 bases between them. CDR1 and CDR2 from the germline V gene are SGHNT and YENEEA. The CDR3 extends over 14 amino acids. The CDR3 loop is CASSLTGWTYEQYF. The CDR3 DNA reads TGTGCCAGCAGCCTCACGGGATGGACCTACGAGCAGTACTTC.